This entry lists 13 T cell receptor beta chains sequenced from one sample in a study of blood T cells in healthy people across ages. A second PCR of 7 to 11 cycles used a sample-barcoded 5' primer and a J-beta primer mix. TCRdb redid the calling of the 5' RACE reads with MiXCR, one entry per CDR3 protein. Here the sample spans 1.5 million to 2 million distinct CDR3 sequences, 30% to 35% being singletons. The specimen sequenced was blood. These receptors came from a young woman in good health.

This clonotype was observed a handful of times. The chain couples TRBV10-3 to TRBJ2-5; 10 bases line up with TRBD2. The CDR3 consists of 16 residues. Per the germline V gene, CDR1 is ENHRY and CDR2 is SYGVKD. V lost 4 bases to trimming and J lost 5 bases; unmatched junction nucleotides: 10. CDR3 in amino acids: CAISGSGRLVSETQYF. The CDR3 coding sequence is TGTGCCATCAGTGGTAGCGGGAGGCTCGTTTCGGAGACCCAGTACTTC.

The rearrangement links TRBV2 to TRBJ2-7, with D maybe TRBD2 (5 bases). The CDR3 length is 14 residues. The V and J ends lost 6 bases and 6 bases respectively, with 18 bases between them. Germline V gene data show CDR1 as SNHLY and CDR2 as FYNNEI. The CDR3 sequence: CASSRGPGGLEQYF. The CDR3 DNA sequence: TGTGCCAGCAGCCGAGGTCCGGGCGGGCTCGAGCAGTACTTC.

This clonotype was seen a handful of times. V gene TRBV6-5 combines with J gene TRBJ2-7, with D perhaps matching TRBD1 (6 bases). This CDR3 region has 15 residues. V lost 7 bases to trimming and J lost 3 bases, with 19 bases between them. Per the germline V gene, CDR1 is MNHEY and CDR2 is SVGAGI. The CDR3 region is CASTQHRESGYEQYF. CDR3 coding DNA: TGTGCCAGCACCCAGCACAGGGAATCAGGCTACGAGCAGTACTTC.

This clonotype has a handful of counts. The chain uses TRBV7-7 and TRBJ2-5; 8 bases map to TRBD2. Matching the DNA end better, TRBJ2-7 makes the J call doubtful. The CDR3 is 15 residues long. The germline V gene has CDR1 SSHAT and CDR2 FNYEAQ (reference sequence). The CDR3 spells CASSPSGSGGSEQYF. DNA of the CDR3: TGTGCCAGCAGCCCCTCGGGGAGCGGGGGCTCCGAGCAGTACTTC.

A few counts support this clonotype. The rearrangement joins TRBV6-2 or TRBV6-3 to TRBJ2-1; a possible D gene is TRBD2 (6 bases). Germline V gene lookup returns CDR1 MNHEY and CDR2 SVGEGT. The ends were cut back, 2 bases at V and 5 bases at J, with 13 bases in the middle. This CDR3 region has 15 residues. This CDR3 reads CASSYGGGDHNEQFF. CDR3 coding DNA: TGTGCCAGCAGTTACGGGGGAGGTGACCACAATGAGCAGTTCTTC.

There are a few counts of this clonotype. This chain uses TRBV7-2 with TRBJ1-5; no clear D. The length of the CDR3 is 13 residues. Between the trimmed V and J ends, which lost 0 bases and 4 bases, there was a span of 4 bases. Per germline, CDR1 SGHTA and CDR2 FQGNSA. The CDR3 protein is CASSLAQNQPQHF. In DNA, the CDR3 is TGTGCCAGCAGCTTAGCCCAAAATCAGCCCCAGCATTTT.

The chain combines TRBV3-1 with TRBJ2-7, with 11 bases lining up with TRBD2. CDR3 size: 14 residues. After removal of 4 bases from V and 6 bases from J, the junction contained 5 bases not matched to a gene. Germline CDR1 LGHDT, CDR2 YNNKEL (reference sequence). CDR3 sequence reads: CASSPKLAGVEQYF. The CDR3 coding sequence is TGTGCCAGCAGCCCTAAACTAGCGGGAGTCGAGCAGTACTTC.

This clonotype has just a few counts. The V and J genes are TRBV28 and TRBJ1-5; 9 bases match TRBD1. Germline values: CDR1 MDHEN, CDR2 SYDVKM. The CDR3 covers 18 residues. The junction had 16 bases not matched to a gene; V was cut back by 4 bases and J by 6 bases. The DNA of the CDR3 is TGTGCCAGCAGTTCCGTCTCTCGGGACAGGGCTATGGGTCAGCCCCAGCATTTT. Protein product: CASSSVSRDRAMGQPQHF.

This clonotype came up a few times. V and J are TRBV6-2 or TRBV6-3 and TRBJ2-3; 7 bases are a match to TRBD2. Trimming at V came to 2 bases and at J to 4 bases, leaving 6 bases not matched to a gene. From germline, CDR1 is MNHEY and CDR2 SVGEGT. The CDR3 is made up of 15 amino acids. The CDR3 is CASSYQRDDSDTQYF. Here the CDR3 DNA reads TGTGCCAGCAGTTACCAGCGGGATGACTCAGATACGCAGTATTTT.

This clonotype was seen more than once but under ten times. The V gene is TRBV2, the J gene TRBJ2-4; TRBD2 agrees at 8 bases. The CDR3 is 19 residues long. With 5 bases clipped from V and 1 base from J, the junction kept 16 bases outside the gene matches. CDR1 and CDR2 from the germline V gene are SNHLY and FYNNEI. DNA for the CDR3: TGTGCCAGCAGTTCCGCGGTAGCGGGGAAAAGGACGGCCAAAAACATTCAGTACTTC. Translation: CASSSAVAGKRTAKNIQYF. The full variable domain, its missing parts supplied by reference TRBV2 and TRBJ2-4, is EPEVTQTPSHQVTQMGQEVILRCVPISNHLYFYWYRQILGQKVEFLVSFYNNEISEKSEIFDDQFSVERPDGSNFTLKIRSTKLEDSAMYFCASSSAVAGKRTAKNIQYFGAGTRLSVL.

CDR3 bases: TGCAGTGCTCAGAAACGCTACAGGGGGCTAGTCGAGGTTCAGCCCCAGCATTTT. Translating it yields CSAQKRYRGLVEVQPQHF. V and J are TRBV20-1 and TRBJ1-5, with 9 bases matching TRBD1. This CDR3 comprises 18 residues. The germline gives CDR1 DFQATT, CDR2 SNEGSKA (reference sequence). V trimming: 5 bases; J trimming: 6 bases; junction bases outside the gene matches: 20.

The chain is built from TRBV24-1 and TRBJ2-1; D possibly corresponds to TRBD1 (6 bases). Trimming took off 4 bases at V and 4 bases at J, with 10 bases between the two ends. Germline lookup yields CDR1 KGHDR and CDR2 SFDVKD. The CDR3 is made up of 14 amino acids. CDR3 bases: TGTGCCACCAGTGAAGGGACAACTTACAATGAGCAGTTCTTC. Translation: CATSEGTTYNEQFF.

At least ten counts were recorded for this clonotype. This chain links TRBV3-1 with TRBJ2-5, with 7 bases matching TRBD2. The junction had 10 bases not matched to a gene; V was cut back by 8 bases and J by 4 bases. Germline CDR1 is LGHDT and CDR2 is YNNKEL (reference sequence). This CDR3 spans 14 amino acids. The CDR3 nucleotides are TGTGCCAGCTCACCACTCGGCGGGAGAGAGACCCAGTACTTC. The encoded protein is CASSPLGGRETQYF.